Below are 31 T cell receptor beta chains sequenced from a single sample in a study of CD8+CD57+ T cells in acquired aplastic anemia. Researchers used genomic DNA as the template to profile TCR beta VDJ and CDR3. TCRdb re-derived calls from the reads in MiXCR, one entry per CDR3 protein. The sample contains 200,000 to 250,000 distinct CDR3 sequences, roughly 33% of which appear only once. Material: sorted CD4+, CD8+, or CD8+CD57+ T cells (not recorded which) from PBMCs. The source is a human donor in good health, serving as a control.

This clonotype was seen a few times. The chain is built from TRBV6-6 and TRBJ2-1; TRBD2 agrees at 7 bases. Germline CDR1 reads MNHNY; CDR2 reads SVGAGI (reference sequence). CDR3 size: 15 residues. J was trimmed by 5 bases and V by 5 bases; bases with no gene match: 9. The CDR3 is CASSHSGTADNEQFF. CDR3 coding DNA: TGTGCCAGCAGTCACAGCGGGACCGCGGACAATGAGCAGTTCTTC.

This clonotype was seen a handful of times. This chain uses TRBV5-6 with TRBJ2-5; no firm D call. Germline CDR1 SGHDT, CDR2 YYEEEE. V was pared by 1 base and J by 0 bases, with 4 bases between. CDR3 length: 13 amino acids. CDR3 DNA sequence: TGTGCCAGCAGCTTGTTTAACCAAGAGACCCAGTACTTC. It yields the protein CASSLFNQETQYF.

Many counts were recorded for this clonotype. The gene calls are TRBV12-3 or TRBV12-4 and TRBJ2-1, with TRBD1 matching over 7 bases. This CDR3 comprises 11 residues. V lost 6 bases and J lost 15; bases outside the gene matches: 8. CDR3 nucleotides: TGTGCCAGCAGCCGCGACAGGGCGCCGTTCTTC. Translated, it gives CASSRDRAPFF.

This clonotype was seen at least ten times. The CDR3 sequence is CATSRDREDTQYF. CDR3 DNA sequence: TGTGCCACCAGCAGAGATCGGGAAGATACGCAGTATTTT. This chain uses TRBV15 with TRBJ2-3, with D possibly being TRBD2 (5 bases). V lost 0 bases and J 5 bases, leaving 6 bases between the germline ends. This CDR3 has 13 amino acids. Germline lookup yields CDR1 LNHNV and CDR2 YYDKDF (reference sequence). Using reference TRBV15 and TRBJ2-3 for the parts outside the CDR3, the full variable domain is DAMVIQNPRYQVTQFGKPVTLSCSQTLNHNVMYWYQQKSSQAPKLLFHYYDKDFNNEADTPDNFQSRRPNTSFCFLDIRSPGLGDTAMYLCATSRDREDTQYFGPGTRLTVL.

This clonotype turned up a few times. This chain joins TRBV19 and TRBJ2-7; TRBD2 is a possible D gene (6 bases). Germline values: CDR1 LNHDA, CDR2 SQIVND (reference sequence). This CDR3 has 16 residues. The V and J ends lost 10 bases and 3 bases respectively, with 25 bases between them. The DNA of the CDR3 is TGTGCCACCAAATTCCCCGGGGGTACAGGACACTACGAGCAGTACTTC. Translating gives CATKFPGGTGHYEQYF. Full variable domain (missing parts from reference TRBV19 and TRBJ2-7): DGGITQSPKYLFRKEGQNVTLSCEQNLNHDAMYWYRQDPGQGLRLIYYSQIVNDFQKGDIAEGYSVSREKKESFPLTVTSAQKNPTAFYLCATKFPGGTGHYEQYFGPGTRLTVT.

The V gene is TRBV10-2, the J gene TRBJ1-5; no firm D call. Germline V gene data show CDR1 as WSHSY and CDR2 as SAAADI. Trimming took 8 bases from V and 6 from J, leaving 14 bases between them. This CDR3 spans 13 amino acids. This chain's CDR3 is CASSSGYGQPQHF. As DNA, the CDR3 is TGCGCCAGCTCTTCGGGGTATGGTCAGCCCCAGCATTTT.

V is TRBV2 and J is TRBJ1-1, with TRBD1 matching over 7 bases. Germline CDR1 reads SNHLY; CDR2 reads FYNNEI. V lost 6 bases to trimming and J lost 2 bases; unmatched junction nucleotides: 3. The length of the CDR3 is 13 residues. This CDR3 reads CASRGQANTEAFF. The CDR3 region has the DNA TGTGCCAGCAGAGGACAGGCTAACACTGAAGCTTTCTTT.

This clonotype has more than one count but fewer than ten. The chain employs TRBV5-4 and TRBJ2-5, with D perhaps assigned TRBD1 or TRBD2 (5 bases each). The length of the CDR3 is 14 residues. The V gene lost 1 base and the J gene lost 3 bases, with 10 bases spanning the gap. CDR1 SGHNT and CDR2 YYREEE come from the germline V gene (reference sequence). The CDR3 DNA reads TGTGCCAGCAGCTTGATTGGGACGGAAGAGACCCAGTACTTC. Protein: CASSLIGTEETQYF. Variable domain in full (rest from reference TRBV5-4 and TRBJ2-5): ETGVTQSPTHLIKTRGQQVTLRCSSQSGHNTVSWYQQALGQGPQFIFQYYREEENGRGNFPPRFSGLQFPNYSSELNVNALELDDSALYLCASSLIGTEETQYFGPGTRLLVL.

This clonotype was seen ten or more times. The chain couples TRBV2 to TRBJ2-7; maybe TRBD1 (6 bases). Trimming pared 3 bases from V and 2 bases from J, leaving 17 bases between. The CDR3 totals 16 residues. Per germline, CDR1 SNHLY and CDR2 FYNNEI. CDR3 amino acids: CASSDPHRASTYEQYF. CDR3 sequence (DNA): TGTGCCAGCAGTGATCCCCACAGGGCCTCCACCTACGAGCAGTACTTC.

This clonotype was detected ten times or more. V and J are TRBV6-1 and TRBJ1-2; 9 bases are a match to TRBD1. The ends lost 3 bases at V and 9 bases at J; junction bases unmatched: 8. The germline gives CDR1 MNHNS, CDR2 SASEGT. The CDR3 is 14 residues long. The CDR3 nucleotides are TGTGCCAGCAGTGATGGGGACAGGGCGGCGCGCTACACCTTC. It codes for CASSDGDRAARYTF.

The genes are TRBV25-1 and TRBJ1-2, with TRBD1 identical over 7 bases. The CDR3 totals 15 residues. The ends lost 2 bases at V and 7 bases at J; junction bases unmatched: 10. Germline assignment: CDR1 MGHDK and CDR2 SYGVNS. The CDR3 nucleotides read TGTGCCAGCAGTGAAAGGGGACAGTGGGCCGGTGGCTACACCTTC. It encodes CASSERGQWAGGYTF.

The chain carries TRBV18 and TRBJ1-2; D uncertain. This CDR3 is built from 14 residues. Germline V gene data show CDR1 as KGHSH and CDR2 as LQKENI. Trimming stripped 3 bases from V and 3 bases from J, with 11 bases between. CDR3 bases: TGTGCCAGCTCACCGCGCGGCGGGGACTATGGCTACACCTTC. It yields the protein CASSPRGGDYGYTF.

Only a few counts were recorded for this clonotype. V is TRBV6-1 and J is TRBJ2-7; 8 nucleotides match TRBD2. The V gene's germline CDR1 is MNHNS and CDR2 SASEGT. This CDR3 comprises 16 residues. The V and J ends lost 6 bases and 2 bases, in that order; junction bases with no gene match: 12. The CDR3 sequence: CASRDPWSGGTYEQYF. The CDR3, as DNA: TGTGCCAGCAGGGACCCTTGGAGCGGGGGAACCTACGAGCAGTACTTC.

Notes on this clonotype: Possible read error: a much larger clone is one base away. The gene calls are TRBV19 and TRBJ1-2; a weak D match, TRBD1 (6 bases). The length of the CDR3 is 16 residues. V was clipped by 4 bases and J by 6 bases, with 21 bases between them. CDR1 is LNHDA and CDR2 is SQIVND in the germline V gene (reference sequence). For the CDR3, the DNA is TGTGCCAGTAGTAGGGGGGGCAGGGTAAAAACGGATGGCTACACCTTC. Protein product: CASSRGGRVKTDGYTF.

This clonotype has only a few counts. The rearrangement uses TRBV10-3 and TRBJ2-7; no clear D. V lost 4 bases and J lost 0, with 13 bases in between. Germline assignment: CDR1 ENHRY and CDR2 SYGVKD. This CDR3 contains 15 residues. The CDR3, as DNA: TGTGCCATCAGTGGATCAGGAAGACACTCCTACGAGCAGTACTTC. It specifies CAISGSGRHSYEQYF.

The chain recombines TRBV12-5 with TRBJ1-1; 7 bases match TRBD1. Per germline, CDR1 LGHNT and CDR2 FRNRAP. J lost 4 bases, V lost 0 bases, and 5 bases had no gene match. This CDR3 comprises 15 residues. The CDR3 DNA reads as TGTGCTAGTGGTTTGGTCTCAGACAGGGTCACTGAAGCTTTCTTT. It encodes CASGLVSDRVTEAFF.

This chain joins TRBV2 and TRBJ1-2; 7 bases are a match to TRBD1. The CDR3 has 12 residues. Per the germline V gene, CDR1 is SNHLY and CDR2 is FYNNEI. V was clipped by 7 bases and J by 8 bases; unmatched bases: 7. The CDR3 DNA follows: TGTGCCAGCAACGAACAGGGGTACGGCTACACCTTC. Residues: CASNEQGYGYTF.

This chain connects TRBV30 to TRBJ1-5, with TRBD1 matching over 10 bases. Losses at the gene ends were 4 bases for V and 5 bases for J; bases not matched to a gene: 2. Germline lookup yields CDR1 GTSNPN and CDR2 SVGIG (reference sequence). CDR3 length: 13 amino acids. CDR3 sequence (DNA): TGTGCCTGGACCGGACAGGGGGATCAGCCCCAGCATTTT. Translating gives CAWTGQGDQPQHF.

This clonotype was detected ten times or more. CDR3 in DNA: TGTGCCAGCAGCTTTTCGGGGGCGCCTAATTCACCCCTCCACTTT. Translating gives CASSFSGAPNSPLHF. This chain links TRBV7-9 with TRBJ1-6; TRBD1 is a possible D gene (6 bases). The CDR3 totals 15 residues. V dropped 3 bases and J dropped 6 bases, with 12 bases sitting between them. The V gene's germline CDR1 is SEHNR and CDR2 FQNEAQ (reference sequence).

The chain joins TRBV3-1 to TRBJ1-2, with TRBD1 identical over 11 bases. CDR1 and CDR2 from the germline V gene are LGHDT and YNNKEL (reference sequence). This CDR3 is built from 13 residues. The trim removed 4 bases at V and 5 bases at J, leaving 0 bases unmatched. The CDR3 nucleotides are TGTGCCAGCAGCCGGGACAGGGGGTATGGCTACACCTTC. As protein: CASSRDRGYGYTF. The complete variable domain, with remaining parts taken from reference TRBV3-1 and TRBJ1-2, reads DTAVSQTPKYLVTQMGNDKSIKCEQNLGHDTMYWYKQDSKKFLKIMFSYNNKELIINETVPNRFSPKSPDKAHLNLHINSLELGDSAVYFCASSRDRGYGYTFGSGTRLTVV.

This clonotype has at least ten counts. The rearrangement links TRBV7-8 to TRBJ1-6; 7 nucleotides line up with TRBD1. The V segment lost 4 bases and the J segment 7 bases; nucleotides outside the gene matches: 4. This CDR3 comprises 14 residues. The germline CDR1 and CDR2 sequences are SGHVS and FQNEAQ. CDR3 amino acids: CASSSDRVNSPLHF. The CDR3 nucleotides are TGTGCCAGCAGCTCCGACAGGGTAAATTCACCCCTCCACTTT.

There are many counts of this clonotype. The chain couples TRBV15 to TRBJ2-1, with unresolved D. The CDR3 has 15 amino acids. CDR1 and CDR2 (germline): LNHNV, YYDKDF (reference sequence). V lost 0 bases to trimming and J lost 0 bases, with 6 bases between them. The CDR3 sequence is CATSRELSSYNEQFF. CDR3 bases: TGTGCCACCAGCAGAGAACTGAGCTCCTACAATGAGCAGTTCTTC.

This clonotype showed up just once. Relative to the germline gene, one junction end is altered; a read error may explain this. This rearrangement joins TRBV10-3 to TRBJ2-1; D is tentatively TRBD1 or TRBD2 (5 bases each). CDR1 and CDR2 from the germline V gene are ENHRY and SYGVKD. This CDR3 has 13 residues. This chain's CDR3 is CASSYGTDFEQFF. DNA for the CDR3: TGTGCCAGCAGTTACGGGACCGACTTTGAGCAGTTCTTC.

This clonotype was seen ten or more times. V is TRBV25-1 and J is TRBJ2-1; 9 bases are a match to TRBD1. CDR3 size: 16 residues. Per germline, CDR1 MGHDK and CDR2 SYGVNS. The ends lost 6 bases at V and 0 bases at J; junction bases unmatched: 6. As DNA, the CDR3 is TGTGCCAGCAGGGACAGGGGCCCTACCTCCTACAATGAGCAGTTCTTC. Its protein is CASRDRGPTSYNEQFF.

The chain links TRBV29-1 to TRBJ2-7; tentative D call: TRBD2 (5 bases). V was cut by 4 bases and J by 2 bases, with 12 bases left in between. From germline, CDR1 is SQVTM and CDR2 ANQGSEA. The CDR3 extends over 13 amino acids. CDR3 bases: TGCAGCGTTGTCGGGAACACTCCCTACGAGCAGTACTTC. Its translation is CSVVGNTPYEQYF.

The sample holds many counts of this clonotype. This rearrangement joins TRBV10-1 to TRBJ2-5; 11 bases fit TRBD1. The CDR3 contains 16 residues. Germline CDR1 and CDR2: WNHNN and SYGVQD (reference sequence). The V segment lost 0 bases and the J segment 4 bases; nucleotides outside the gene matches: 4. Here the CDR3 reads CASSESGGTGGETQYF. Here the CDR3 DNA reads TGCGCCAGCAGTGAGTCCGGAGGGACAGGGGGAGAGACCCAGTACTTC.

The sample holds many counts of this clonotype. V and J are TRBV20-1 and TRBJ1-2; tentatively, D is TRBD1 (6 bases). Germline V gives CDR1 DFQATT, CDR2 SNEGSKA (reference sequence). V gave up 5 bases and J gave up 4 bases, with 11 bases separating them. The CDR3 totals 12 residues. CDR3 nucleotides: TGCAGTGCTGCGACAGGTCTCTATGGCTACACCTTC. Its protein is CSAATGLYGYTF.

In DNA, the CDR3 is TGTGCCAGCAGCTTTTTATCCAGACTAGGGCATGAAAAACTGTTTTTT. Protein product: CASSFLSRLGHEKLFF. This rearrangement joins TRBV11-1 to TRBJ1-4; D call uncertain. Germline lookup yields CDR1 SGHAT and CDR2 FQDESV (reference sequence). The CDR3 is 16 residues long. Trimming removed 3 bases at V and 6 bases at J, with 17 bases between.

As regards this clonotype: A clone one base away is much larger, so this may be a read error. This sequence joins TRBV29-1 and TRBJ1-3; 8 bases are a match to TRBD1. The V segment lost 6 bases and the J segment 0 bases; nucleotides outside the gene matches: 10. The CDR3 sequence is 16 residues long. Germline CDR1 SQVTM, CDR2 ANQGSEA. DNA of the CDR3: TGCAGCGTCGTGGGTGACAGGGGAAGCTCTGGAAACACCATATATTTT. Translated, it gives CSVVGDRGSSGNTIYF.

The chain couples TRBV20-1 to TRBJ2-1, with TRBD2 matching over 11 bases. The V segment lost 3 bases and the J segment 4 bases; nucleotides outside the gene matches: 5. The CDR3 length is 15 residues. Germline CDR1 and CDR2: DFQATT and SNEGSKA (reference sequence). This chain's CDR3 is CSASPTSGGYNEQFF. As DNA, the CDR3 is TGCAGTGCTAGCCCCACTAGCGGGGGTTACAATGAGCAGTTCTTC.

This clonotype has ten or more counts. CDR3 in DNA: TGCAGTGCTAGGCTAGCGGGAGGGTTAGATACGCAGTATTTT. Translation gives CSARLAGGLDTQYF. V gene TRBV20-1 combines with J gene TRBJ2-3; 12 bases match TRBD2. The germline V gene has CDR1 DFQATT and CDR2 SNEGSKA (reference sequence). With 3 bases clipped from V and 5 bases from J, the junction kept 3 bases outside the gene matches. The CDR3 spans 14 residues.